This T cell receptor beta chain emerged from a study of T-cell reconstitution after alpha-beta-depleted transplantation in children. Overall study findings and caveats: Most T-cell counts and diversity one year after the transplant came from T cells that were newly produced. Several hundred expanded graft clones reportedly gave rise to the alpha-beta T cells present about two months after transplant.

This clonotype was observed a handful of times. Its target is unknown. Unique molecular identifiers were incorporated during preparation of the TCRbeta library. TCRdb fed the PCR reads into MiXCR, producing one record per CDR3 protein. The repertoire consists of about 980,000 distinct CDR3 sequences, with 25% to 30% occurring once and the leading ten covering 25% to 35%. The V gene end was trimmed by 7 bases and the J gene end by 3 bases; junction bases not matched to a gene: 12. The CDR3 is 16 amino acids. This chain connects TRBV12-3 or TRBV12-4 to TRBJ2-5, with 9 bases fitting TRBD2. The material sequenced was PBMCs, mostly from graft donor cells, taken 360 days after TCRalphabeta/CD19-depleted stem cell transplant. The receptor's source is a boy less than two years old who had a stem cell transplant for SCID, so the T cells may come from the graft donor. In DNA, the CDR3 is TGTGCCAGCAACTTGGAGGGCGGGGGGGCAGAAGAGACCCAGTACTTC. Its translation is CASNLEGGGAEETQYF.